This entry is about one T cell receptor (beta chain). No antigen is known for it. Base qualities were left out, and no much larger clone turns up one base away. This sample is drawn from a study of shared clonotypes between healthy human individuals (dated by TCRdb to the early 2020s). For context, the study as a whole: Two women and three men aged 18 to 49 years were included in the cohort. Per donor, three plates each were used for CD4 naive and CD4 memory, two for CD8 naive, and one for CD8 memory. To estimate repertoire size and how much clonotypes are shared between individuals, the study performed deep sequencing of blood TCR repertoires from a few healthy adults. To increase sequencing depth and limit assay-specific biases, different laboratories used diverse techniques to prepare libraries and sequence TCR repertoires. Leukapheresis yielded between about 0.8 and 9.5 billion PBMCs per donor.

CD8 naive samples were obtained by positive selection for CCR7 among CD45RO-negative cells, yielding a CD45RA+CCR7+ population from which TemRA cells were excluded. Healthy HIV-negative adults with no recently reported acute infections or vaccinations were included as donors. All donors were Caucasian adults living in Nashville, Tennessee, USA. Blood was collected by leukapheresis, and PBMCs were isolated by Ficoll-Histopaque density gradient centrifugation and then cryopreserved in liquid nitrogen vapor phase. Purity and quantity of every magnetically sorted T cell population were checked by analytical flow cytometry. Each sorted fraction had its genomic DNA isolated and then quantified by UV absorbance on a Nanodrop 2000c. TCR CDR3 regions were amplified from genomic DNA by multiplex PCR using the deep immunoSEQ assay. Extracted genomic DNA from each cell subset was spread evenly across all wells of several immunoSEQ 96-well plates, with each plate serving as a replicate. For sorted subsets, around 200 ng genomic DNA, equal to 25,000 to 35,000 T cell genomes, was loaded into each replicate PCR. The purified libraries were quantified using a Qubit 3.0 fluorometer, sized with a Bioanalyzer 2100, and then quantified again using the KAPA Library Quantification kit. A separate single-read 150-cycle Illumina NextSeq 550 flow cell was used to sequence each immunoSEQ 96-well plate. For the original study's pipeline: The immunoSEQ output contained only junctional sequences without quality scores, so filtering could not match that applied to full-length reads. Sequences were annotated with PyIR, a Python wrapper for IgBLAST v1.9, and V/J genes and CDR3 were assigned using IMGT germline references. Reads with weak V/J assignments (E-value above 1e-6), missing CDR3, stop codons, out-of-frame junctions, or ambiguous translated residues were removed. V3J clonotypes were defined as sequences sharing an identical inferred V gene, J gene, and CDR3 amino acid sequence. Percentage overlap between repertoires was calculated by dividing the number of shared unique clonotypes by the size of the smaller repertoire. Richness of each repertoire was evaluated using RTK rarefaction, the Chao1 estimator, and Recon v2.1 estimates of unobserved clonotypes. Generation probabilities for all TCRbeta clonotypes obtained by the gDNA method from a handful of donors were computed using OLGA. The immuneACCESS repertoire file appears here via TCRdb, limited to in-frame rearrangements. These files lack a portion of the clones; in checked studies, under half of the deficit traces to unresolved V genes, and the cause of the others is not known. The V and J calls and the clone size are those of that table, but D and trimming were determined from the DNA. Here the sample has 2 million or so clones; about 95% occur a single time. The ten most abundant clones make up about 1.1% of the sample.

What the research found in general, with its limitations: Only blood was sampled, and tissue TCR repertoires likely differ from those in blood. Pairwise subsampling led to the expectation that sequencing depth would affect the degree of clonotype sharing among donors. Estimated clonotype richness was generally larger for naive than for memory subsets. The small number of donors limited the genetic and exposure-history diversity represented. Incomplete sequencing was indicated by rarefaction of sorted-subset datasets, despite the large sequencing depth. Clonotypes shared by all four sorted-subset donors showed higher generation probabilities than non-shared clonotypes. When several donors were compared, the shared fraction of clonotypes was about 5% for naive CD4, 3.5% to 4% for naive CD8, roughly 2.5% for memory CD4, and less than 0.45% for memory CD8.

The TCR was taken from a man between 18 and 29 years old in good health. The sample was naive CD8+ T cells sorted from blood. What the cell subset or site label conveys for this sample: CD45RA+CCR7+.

The CDR3 loop reads CAWSTGQGYDEQYF. The bases read TGTGCCTGGAGTACAGGACAGGGTTACGACGAGCAGTACTTC. The chain links TRBV30 with TRBJ2-7; 8 central nucleotides agree with TRBD1. From the cysteine through the phenylalanine, the CDR3 covers 14 amino acids. Just the 42-base CDR3 DNA is kept, in frame starting at base 1. CDR1 and CDR2 (GTSNPN, SVGIG) derive from the germline V gene (reference sequence). Germline trimming amounts to 2 bases on V and 5 bases on J, with 8 as the count of junction bases outside the gene matches.